This T cell receptor beta chain was recovered during a study of cytomegalovirus exposure and HLA in healthy donors. Study context: Per a later analysis, the 666 first-cohort and 100 to 150 validation repertoires shared one platform.

The trim removed 7 bases at V and 6 bases at J, leaving 14 bases unmatched. CDR1 and CDR2 from the germline V gene are SNHLY and FYNNEI. The CDR3 is made up of 15 amino acids. In the case of this clone: The antigen remains undetermined.

The study, taken as a whole, reports: Subsequent analysis revealed that first-cohort TCR clusters tended to co-occur in the 120 validation repertoires. It was 150 to 200 TCR beta chains that were listed as cytomegalovirus-associated. While the bulk of TCR sequences proved rare, some public TCRs turned up in many donors.

Produced via immunoSEQ multiplex PCR; TCRdb's table is partial and in-frame only. The repertoire consists of hundreds of thousands of clones, with 70% to 90% occurring once and the leading ten covering approximately 0.95%. The TCR originated in a woman in her late teens or twenties in good health and CMV-seronegative. The specimen was PBMCs. The chain carries TRBV2 and TRBJ1-1, with 7 bases matching TRBD1. CDR3 sequence reads: CASTPGDSQDPEAFF. CDR3 bases: TGTGCCAGCACCCCTGGGGACAGTCAGGACCCTGAAGCTTTCTTT.